The rows below give T cell receptor beta chains drawn from one sample of a study of T cells after yellow fever vaccination. TCRdb reprocessed the 5' RACE reads via MiXCR and lists one record per CDR3 protein. The table lists under 550,000 distinct CDR3 sequences, around a fifth of them singletons. The sequences come from PBMCs, collected 21 days after the first yellow fever vaccination. These receptors originate from a man between 18 and 29 years old who received the YFV17D yellow fever vaccine. Both conserved end residues are part of each CDR3. The order of the fields is V gene, J gene, D gene, clone size, CDR3 length, CDR3 protein, CDR3 DNA. D genes are given only for firm matches. Size tells how often a clone was seen (once, few, many) or the class of an expanded clone, and some rows leave it out.

>TRBV24-1|TRBJ2-1|TRBD2|few|14
CATSDPGGYNEQFF
TGTGCCACCAGTGATCCCGGGGGGTACAATGAGCAGTTCTTC
>TRBV2|TRBJ2-5|TRBD2|NA|14
CASSEGSGGETQYF
TGTGCCAGCAGTGAAGGGAGCGGGGGTGAGACCCAGTACTTC
>TRBV5-1|TRBJ1-6|NA|NA|14
CASSLVAVNSPLHF
TGCGCCAGCAGCTTGGTGGCAGTCAATTCACCCCTCCACTTT
>TRBV4-1|TRBJ1-1|NA|many|13
CASSRGVGTEAFF
TGCGCCAGCAGTCGGGGGGTAGGGACTGAAGCTTTCTTT
>TRBV7-9|TRBJ1-6|NA|few|15
CASMDGYQYNSPLHF
TGTGCCAGCATGGACGGATACCAGTATAATTCACCCCTCCACTTT
>TRBV6-5|TRBJ2-7|NA|few|15
CASSYAHRFLYEQYF
TGTGCCAGCAGTTACGCACACCGTTTCCTCTACGAGCAGTACTTC
>TRBV20-1|TRBJ2-1|NA|NA|16
CSARSPGGSSYNEQFF
TGCAGTGCTAGAAGTCCGGGGGGCTCCTCCTACAATGAGCAGTTCTTC
>TRBV9|TRBJ2-5|NA|NA|13
CASSATQQETQYF
TGTGCCAGCAGCGCTACTCAACAAGAGACCCAGTACTTC
>TRBV5-4|TRBJ1-1|NA|few|15
CASSPQNVMRTEAFF
TGTGCCAGCAGCCCTCAGAACGTCATGAGGACTGAAGCTTTCTTT
>TRBV14|TRBJ1-1|NA|NA|14
CASSQDPASTEAFF
TGTGCCAGCAGCCAAGATCCGGCGTCCACTGAAGCTTTCTTT
>TRBV5-1|TRBJ2-3|NA|few|16
CASSLADYQYTDTQYF
TGCGCCAGCAGCTTGGCCGACTACCAATACACAGATACGCAGTATTTT
>TRBV7-9|TRBJ2-4|NA|many|16
CASSPPEELRENIQYF
TGTGCCAGCAGCCCCCCGGAGGAGCTTAGGGAAAACATTCAGTACTTC
>TRBV20-1|TRBJ2-7|NA|few|12
CSVGGPLKEQYF
TGCAGTGTAGGGGGGCCACTGAAGGAGCAGTACTTC
>TRBV14|TRBJ1-4|NA|once|16
CASSQLGGDDTEKLFF
TGTGCCAGCAGCCAATTGGGGGGCGACGATACTGAAAAACTGTTTTTT
>TRBV9|TRBJ2-5|TRBD1|few|14
CASSSTGFGETQYF
TGTGCCAGCAGCTCGACAGGGTTTGGCGAGACCCAGTACTTC
>TRBV20-1|TRBJ1-5|TRBD1|few|16
CSAARTGGWSNQPQHF
TGCAGTGCCGCCAGGACAGGGGGCTGGAGCAATCAGCCCCAGCATTTT
>TRBV6-2/TRBV6-3|TRBJ1-2|TRBD1|NA|15
CASSSPLQGAYGYTF
TGTGCCAGCAGTTCTCCGTTACAGGGGGCCTATGGCTACACCTTC
>TRBV13|TRBJ1-2|NA|NA|16
CASSSRGGGESYGYTF
TGTGCCAGCAGCTCTCGTGGGGGGGGCGAGAGCTATGGCTACACCTTC
>TRBV7-2|TRBJ2-2|NA|many|16
CASTNSRGGMGGELFF
TGTGCCAGCACCAACTCCAGGGGAGGTATGGGCGGGGAGCTGTTTTTT
>TRBV15|TRBJ2-3|NA|NA|12
CATSRDSDTQYF
TGTGCCACCAGCAGAGATTCTGATACGCAGTATTTT
>TRBV7-9|TRBJ2-3|NA|NA|13
CASSSGQLDTQYF
TGTGCCAGCAGCTCCGGACAGTTAGATACGCAGTATTTT
>TRBV7-9|TRBJ2-2|NA|few|15
CASSLVSGFTGELFF
TGTGCCAGCAGTCTAGTCTCCGGGTTCACCGGGGAGCTGTTTTTT
>TRBV5-1|TRBJ1-1|TRBD1|NA|18
CASSSPPGQGSGNTEAFF
TGCGCCAGCAGCTCCCCACCGGGACAGGGTTCGGGGAACACTGAAGCTTTCTTT
>TRBV5-1|TRBJ2-3|NA|few|14
CASSFGGQRDTQYF
TGCGCCAGCAGCTTCGGGGGACAGAGAGATACGCAGTATTTT
>TRBV3-1|TRBJ1-2|NA|NA|12
CASSQQGNGYTF
TGTGCCAGCAGCCAGCAGGGAAATGGCTACACCTTC
>TRBV5-1|TRBJ1-1|TRBD1|many|14
CASSLTRQGLGAFF
TGCGCCAGCAGCCTGACTCGACAGGGCCTCGGAGCTTTCTTT
>TRBV30|TRBJ1-1|NA|NA|14
CAWSVGLLNTEAFF
TGTGCCTGGAGTGTAGGTCTTTTGAACACTGAAGCTTTCTTT
>TRBV7-6|TRBJ2-3|TRBD2|NA|15
CASSPASGGADTQYF
TGTGCCAGCAGCCCGGCTAGCGGGGGTGCAGATACGCAGTATTTT
>TRBV20-1|TRBJ1-4|NA|NA|15
CSARPLGATNEKLFF
TGCAGTGCCCGACCTTTGGGCGCAACTAATGAAAAACTGTTTTTT
>TRBV5-1|TRBJ2-3|NA|few|14
CASSPSPSTDTQYF
TGCGCCAGCAGCCCTAGTCCGAGCACAGATACGCAGTATTTT
>TRBV5-1|TRBJ2-3|TRBD2|NA|17
CASSTGTSGAGTDTQYF
TGCGCCAGCAGCACGGGGACTAGCGGGGCAGGGACAGATACGCAGTATTTT
>TRBV4-3|TRBJ2-6|NA|few|17
CASSQDLGPSGANVLTF
TGCGCCAGCAGCCAAGATCTTGGGCCCTCTGGGGCCAACGTCCTGACTTTC
>TRBV4-3|TRBJ2-3|NA|few|16
CASSPAGTPATDTQYF
TGCGCCAGCAGCCCCGCAGGGACCCCAGCCACAGATACGCAGTATTTT
>TRBV20-1|TRBJ1-2|NA|NA|13
CSAPAPWIYGYTF
TGCAGTGCTCCAGCCCCTTGGATCTATGGCTACACCTTC
>TRBV18|TRBJ2-5|NA|NA|15
CASSRSQGSQETQNF
TGTGCCAGCTCGCGATCGCAGGGGTCCCAAGAGACCCAGAACTTC
>TRBV12-3/TRBV12-4|TRBJ2-6|NA|NA|16
CASSFGAETGANVLTF
TGTGCCAGCAGTTTCGGGGCAGAGACTGGGGCCAACGTCCTGACTTTC
>TRBV7-9|TRBJ2-3|TRBD2|NA|15
CASTLGTSGPDTQYF
TGTGCCAGCACCCTGGGGACTAGTGGGCCAGATACGCAGTATTTT
>TRBV7-9|TRBJ2-5|NA|NA|15
CASSLLDPTGETQYF
TGTGCCAGCAGCTTATTAGACCCGACCGGGGAGACCCAGTACTTC
>TRBV4-1|TRBJ1-1|NA|few|16
CASSPTVGAENTEAFF
TGCGCCAGCAGCCCAACGGTTGGGGCCGAGAACACTGAAGCTTTCTTT
>TRBV5-8|TRBJ2-1|TRBD2|NA|16
CASSLFAGGVYNEQFF
TGTGCCAGCAGCTTGTTTGCGGGGGGGGTCTACAATGAGCAGTTCTTC
>TRBV29-1|TRBJ2-2|TRBD2|NA|14
CSVAGGANTGELFF
TGCAGCGTTGCGGGGGGGGCGAACACCGGGGAGCTGTTTTTT
>TRBV27|TRBJ2-7|TRBD2|NA|17
CASSHHTVTSATHEQYF
TGTGCCAGCAGTCACCATACGGTGACTAGCGCTACCCACGAGCAGTACTTC
>TRBV6-2/TRBV6-3|TRBJ1-5|NA|NA|17
CASKGPAGGYSNQPQHF
TGTGCCAGCAAAGGCCCGGCCGGCGGATATAGCAATCAGCCCCAGCATTTT
>TRBV6-2/TRBV6-3|TRBJ2-4|NA|NA|16
CASSYSNFLRGVIQYF
TGTGCCAGCAGTTACTCGAACTTTTTACGGGGAGTCATTCAGTACTTC
>TRBV12-3/TRBV12-4|TRBJ1-2|NA|NA|13
CASTPRTIYGYTF
TGTGCCAGCACCCCGAGGACAATCTATGGCTACACCTTC
>TRBV6-2/TRBV6-3|TRBJ2-1|NA|few|14
CASSSGLFYNEQFF
TGTGCCAGCAGTTCGGGACTCTTCTACAATGAGCAGTTCTTC
>TRBV5-1|TRBJ2-1|NA|NA|14
CASSLRAGLDEQFF
TGCGCCAGCAGCTTGCGAGCGGGTCTGGATGAGCAGTTCTTC
>TRBV6-5|TRBJ2-1|NA|NA|18
CASSSLGAGASSYNEQFF
TGTGCCAGCAGTTCCCTCGGGGCGGGGGCTAGCTCCTACAATGAGCAGTTCTTC
>TRBV10-3|TRBJ2-3|TRBD2|few|14
CATGTSWGGDTQYF
TGTGCCACCGGGACTAGTTGGGGAGGGGATACGCAGTATTTT
>TRBV18|TRBJ2-3|TRBD2|NA|16
CASSPPKGLSTDTQYF
TGTGCCAGCTCACCACCTAAGGGACTAAGCACAGATACGCAGTATTTT
>TRBV30|TRBJ1-2|TRBD1|NA|11
CAWSTGDRFTF
TGTGCCTGGAGTACGGGGGACAGATTCACCTTC
>TRBV7-9|TRBJ2-3|TRBD1|NA|14
CASSWTGKGDTQYF
TGTGCCAGCAGCTGGACAGGGAAGGGAGATACGCAGTATTTT
>TRBV6-2/TRBV6-3|TRBJ2-7|TRBD2|NA|13
CASRREAPYEQYF
TGTGCCAGCAGACGGGAGGCCCCCTACGAGCAGTACTTC
>TRBV12-3/TRBV12-4|TRBJ2-7|NA|few|11
CASGRSSEQYF
TGTGCCAGCGGCCGTTCGAGCGAGCAGTACTTC
>TRBV12-3/TRBV12-4|TRBJ1-5|NA|few|14
CASSVQNSNQPQHF
TGTGCCAGCAGCGTACAGAATAGCAATCAGCCCCAGCATTTT
>TRBV5-1|TRBJ1-1|NA|NA|15
CASSQDKTGDTEAFF
TGCGCCAGCAGCCAGGACAAAACTGGGGACACTGAAGCTTTCTTT
>TRBV7-2|TRBJ2-2|NA|NA|18
CASSLARGWGASTGELFF
TGTGCCAGCAGCTTAGCGAGAGGGTGGGGGGCGAGCACCGGGGAGCTGTTTTTT
>TRBV9|TRBJ2-5|NA|NA|13
CASSVGGRETQYF
TGTGCCAGCAGCGTAGGGGGCCGGGAGACCCAGTACTTC
>TRBV6-1|TRBJ2-7|TRBD1|NA|15
CASTAPGQGVHEQYF
TGTGCCAGCACCGCACCGGGACAGGGTGTCCACGAGCAGTACTTC